Below, 2 T cell receptor beta chains from the same sample are listed, as sequenced in a study of T cell changes during pregnancy in multiple sclerosis. Here immunoSEQ multiplex PCR was the method, and the copy in TCRdb shows in-frame clones only, minus some. The sample shows 70,000 to 85,000 clones, roughly 94% of them seen only once. Sequencing was performed on peripheral blood, taken before pregnancy. These receptors were collected from a female donor with multiple sclerosis, enrolled in a pregnancy study.

The chain carries TRBV5-6 and TRBJ1-2, with D maybe TRBD1 (6 bases). Deletions cut 1 base from V and 8 bases from J, with 18 bases between. CDR1 and CDR2 (germline): SGHDT, YYEEEE. The CDR3 covers 15 residues. CDR3 amino acids: CASSLLRGLQRGYTF. CDR3 nucleotide sequence: TGTGCCAGCAGCTTGTTGAGGGGGTTACAGAGAGGCTACACCTTC. Combining the CDR3 with reference TRBV5-6 and TRBJ1-2 gives the whole variable domain DAGVTQSPTHLIKTRGQQVTLRCSPKSGHDTVSWYQQALGQGPQFIFQYYEEEERQRGNFPDRFSGHQFPNYSSELNVNALLLGDSALYLCASSLLRGLQRGYTFGSGTRLTVV.

Written as DNA, the CDR3 is TGTGCCAGCTCACCTGTAGCGGGAGGCAGTGAGCAGTTCTTC. This sequence encodes CASSPVAGGSEQFF. The chain combines TRBV18 with TRBJ2-1, with 10 bases matching TRBD2. Germline V gives CDR1 KGHSH, CDR2 LQKENI. With V trimmed by 3 bases and J by 9 bases, 5 bases remained unmatched. This CDR3 comprises 14 residues.